The TCR beta chain under discussion was sequenced for a study of T cells in Graves' hyperthyroidism and ophthalmopathy. RNA transcripts were the template for amplifying TCR beta CDR3 regions. The study used the HTBI primer set for a first-round RT-PCR of the TCR CDR3. TCRdb redid the calling of the multiplex PCR reads with MiXCR, one entry per CDR3 protein. The sample gives 600,000 to 750,000 distinct CDR3 sequences, 15% to 20% of which show up once; around 16% is in the top ten. Disease duration under 2 months; hyperthyroidism patients were aged 18 to 65. Findings and limits, study-wide: Peripheral blood also featured most of the thyroid clonotypes expanded above 0.001.

As regards this clonotype: What it binds is unknown.

The germline V gene encodes CDR1 KGHDR and CDR2 SFDVKD. V lost 9 bases, J lost 1 base, and 7 bases stayed unmatched. The CDR3 is 14 amino acids. The sample taken for sequencing was blood. This chain joins TRBV24-1 and TRBJ1-1; 7 bases line up with TRBD1. This TCR was sampled from a man over 45 with Graves' hyperthyroidism. CDR3: CATSPRTGNTEAFF. The CDR3, as DNA: TGTGCCACCTCTCCCCGGACAGGGAACACTGAAGCTTTCTTT.